The 28 T cell receptor beta chains listed next were all sequenced from one sample in a study of T cells in Graves' hyperthyroidism and ophthalmopathy. Amplified TCR beta CDR3 regions derived from RNA transcripts. RT-PCR in the first round (using the HTBI primer set) targeted the TCR CDR3. TCRdb re-called the multiplex PCR reads with MiXCR, one entry per CDR3 protein. The data hold under 350,000 distinct CDR3 sequences, with 21% observed a single time. Sequencing was carried out using blood. These receptors came from a woman aged 45-65 years with Graves' hyperthyroidism.

The rearrangement uses TRBV10-2 and TRBJ2-2, with TRBD1 identical over 7 bases. Looked up from germline, CDR1 is WSHSY and CDR2 is SAAADI. There are 14 residues in the CDR3. J lost 0 bases, V lost 8 bases, and 3 bases had no gene match. The CDR3 spells CASYDRANTGELFF. The CDR3 region has the DNA TGCGCCAGCTACGACAGGGCGAACACCGGGGAGCTGTTTTTT.

The rearrangement uses TRBV6-2 or TRBV6-3 and TRBJ2-1; 10 nucleotides line up with TRBD2. The germline V gene encodes CDR1 MNHEY and CDR2 SVGEGT. With 6 bases clipped from V and 9 bases from J, the junction kept 11 bases outside the gene matches. The CDR3 is 15 residues long. The CDR3 sequence: CASSLSGGAKGEQFF. The CDR3 region has the DNA TGTGCCAGCAGCCTGAGCGGGGGGGCCAAGGGTGAGCAGTTCTTC.

This clonotype was observed at least ten times. CDR3 DNA sequence: TGTGCCAGCAGCCCAAGGACAGACGAGCAGTACTTC. Translated, it gives CASSPRTDEQYF. This chain joins TRBV11-2 and TRBJ2-7, with D possibly matching TRBD1 (6 bases). Per germline, CDR1 SGHAT and CDR2 FQNNGV. This CDR3 comprises 12 residues. V dropped 5 bases and J dropped 5 bases, with 10 bases sitting between them.

V usage is TRBV19 and J usage is TRBJ2-1, with D possibly matching TRBD1 (5 bases). V lost 6 bases, J lost 2 bases, and 11 bases lay in between. From germline, CDR1 is LNHDA and CDR2 SQIVND (reference sequence). There are 14 residues in the CDR3. The CDR3 DNA reads as TGTGCCAGTAGCACAACAGGAACCTACAATGAGCAGTTCTTC. Amino acids: CASSTTGTYNEQFF. The full variable domain, completed using reference TRBV19 and TRBJ2-1, is DGGITQSPKYLFRKEGQNVTLSCEQNLNHDAMYWYRQDPGQGLRLIYYSQIVNDFQKGDIAEGYSVSREKKESFPLTVTSAQKNPTAFYLCASSTTGTYNEQFFGPGTRLTVL.

This sequence joins TRBV7-9 and TRBJ2-3; 8 positions agree with TRBD1. The V segment lost 5 bases and the J segment 1 base; nucleotides outside the gene matches: 8. Germline loops: CDR1 SEHNR, CDR2 FQNEAQ (reference sequence). This CDR3 has 16 residues. The CDR3 DNA follows: TGTGCCAGCAGCCCCGTTCTACAGGGGGGCACAGATACGCAGTATTTT. This codes for CASSPVLQGGTDTQYF.

Remarks on this clonotype: Since a much larger clone is just one base distant, this may be a read error. The V and J genes are TRBV30 and TRBJ2-7; TRBD2 agrees at 8 bases. The CDR3 runs to 14 residues. After removal of 5 bases from V and 1 base from J, the junction contained 7 bases not matched to a gene. Germline V gene sequence: CDR1 GTSNPN, CDR2 SVGIG (reference sequence). Written as DNA, the CDR3 is TGTGCCTGGGGTAGAACTAGCGGTTCCTACGAGCAGTACTTC. Its translation: CAWGRTSGSYEQYF.

The chain employs TRBV3-1 and TRBJ1-4, with TRBD1 as a possible D gene (5 bases). This CDR3 is built from 14 residues. Germline V gene data show CDR1 as LGHDT and CDR2 as YNNKEL (reference sequence). V lost 1 base to trimming and J lost 11 bases, with 14 bases between them. The CDR3 nucleotides are TGTGCCAGCAGCCAAGTTCCCGCAGGGCCTAAACTGTTTTTT. It is translated as CASSQVPAGPKLFF. Using reference TRBV3-1 and TRBJ1-4 for the parts outside the CDR3, the full variable domain is DTAVSQTPKYLVTQMGNDKSIKCEQNLGHDTMYWYKQDSKKFLKIMFSYNNKELIINETVPNRFSPKSPDKAHLNLHINSLELGDSAVYFCASSQVPAGPKLFFGSGTQLSVL.

V gene TRBV11-2 combines with J gene TRBJ2-3; tentative D call: TRBD1 (7 bases). CDR1 and CDR2 (germline): SGHAT, FQNNGV. There are 15 residues in the CDR3. Deletions cut 8 bases from V and 0 bases from J, with 15 bases between. The DNA of the CDR3 is TGTGCCAGCGGAATTCAGGGGGGCAGCACAGATACGCAGTATTTT. It specifies CASGIQGGSTDTQYF.

This clonotype has at least ten counts. This rearrangement joins TRBV7-3 to TRBJ2-5, with TRBD1 matching 8 bases. Trimming took 6 bases from V and 1 from J; bases not matched to a gene: 7. Per germline, CDR1 SGHTA and CDR2 FQGTGA. There are 15 residues in the CDR3. The CDR3 region is CASSRQGSSQETQYF. In nucleotides, the CDR3 is TGTGCCAGCAGTCGACAGGGGTCATCCCAAGAGACCCAGTACTTC.

This clonotype occurred many times. The chain couples TRBV20-1 to TRBJ2-7, with D possibly being TRBD2 (6 bases). This CDR3 spans 12 amino acids. V shed 6 bases and J shed 9 bases, with 18 bases lying between them. Per the germline V gene, CDR1 is DFQATT and CDR2 is SNEGSKA (reference sequence). Here the CDR3 reads CSAKRRAWTQYF. The CDR3, as DNA: TGCAGTGCAAAGCGGAGGGCATGGACGCAGTACTTC.

The V gene is TRBV6-2 or TRBV6-3, the J gene TRBJ2-6; 9 bases align to TRBD1. Germline loops: CDR1 MNHEY, CDR2 SVGEGT. J lost 2 bases, V lost 6 bases, and 5 bases had no gene match. The length of the CDR3 is 16 residues. As DNA, the CDR3 is TGTGCCAGCAGCCGGGACAGGGAAACTGGGGCCAACGTCCTGACTTTC. Protein product: CASSRDRETGANVLTF.

The chain couples TRBV7-3 to TRBJ2-5; tentatively, D is TRBD1 (6 bases). Germline V gives CDR1 SGHTA, CDR2 FQGTGA. This CDR3 is 13 amino acids long. The V end lost 9 bases, the J end lost 5 bases, and 16 bases lay between the germline ends. In DNA form, the CDR3 reads TGTGCCAGTAGTAAAAATCAGGGGGAGACCCAGTACTTC. Translating gives CASSKNQGETQYF.

The chain recombines TRBV20-1 with TRBJ2-5; no definite D call. Trimming took off 0 bases at V and 1 base at J, with 9 bases between the two ends. Germline values: CDR1 DFQATT, CDR2 SNEGSKA (reference sequence). The CDR3 loop spans 14 amino acids. This CDR3 reads CSARDLTVQETQYF. Here the CDR3 DNA reads TGCAGTGCTAGAGATCTGACTGTCCAAGAGACCCAGTACTTC.

Only a few counts were recorded for this clonotype. This chain joins TRBV18 and TRBJ2-3; 12 nucleotides align to TRBD2. With 0 bases clipped from V and 0 bases from J, the junction kept 16 bases outside the gene matches. CDR1 is KGHSH and CDR2 is LQKENI in the germline V gene. The CDR3 spans 22 residues. In DNA, the CDR3 is TGTGCCAGCTCACCACCAAACCGACTAGCGGGAGCTTCCCAACCTAGCACAGATACGCAGTATTTT. Protein: CASSPPNRLAGASQPSTDTQYF.

V gene TRBV2 combines with J gene TRBJ1-2, with D possibly matching TRBD1 (5 bases). Germline loops: CDR1 SNHLY, CDR2 FYNNEI. The V gene lost 6 bases and the J gene lost 4 bases, with 9 bases spanning the gap. There are 12 residues in the CDR3. CDR3 bases: TGTGCCAGCAGGGGGCGCGGCTATGGCTACACCTTC. It codes for CASRGRGYGYTF.

The chain links TRBV7-2 to TRBJ2-5; D may match TRBD1 or TRBD2 (5 bases each). From germline, CDR1 is SGHTA and CDR2 FQGNSA. CDR3 length equals 14 residues. Trimming stripped 5 bases from V and 5 bases from J, with 15 bases between. DNA for the CDR3: TGTGCCAGCAGCCCAACCGGGACCGACGAGACCCAGTACTTC. Residues: CASSPTGTDETQYF. The full variable domain, completed using reference TRBV7-2 and TRBJ2-5, is GAGVSQSPSNKVTEKGKDVELRCDPISGHTALYWYRQSLGQGLEFLIYFQGNSAPDKSGLPSDRFSAERTGGSVSTLTIQRTQQEDSAVYLCASSPTGTDETQYFGPGTRLLVL.

This clonotype turned up a few times. The rearrangement joins TRBV20-1 to TRBJ1-5; TRBD1 matches at 10 bases. This CDR3 is built from 15 residues. V lost 3 bases and J lost 5; bases outside the gene matches: 7. In germline, CDR1 is DFQATT, CDR2 SNEGSKA (reference sequence). CDR3 residues: CSARKGTGVDQPQHF. The CDR3 nucleotides are TGCAGTGCTAGGAAAGGGACAGGGGTGGATCAGCCCCAGCATTTT.

The chain joins TRBV5-6 to TRBJ2-5, with D possibly being TRBD1 or TRBD2 (5 bases each). The CDR3 contains 14 residues. V lost 2 bases, J lost 5 bases, and 13 bases lay in between. CDR1 is SGHDT and CDR2 is YYEEEE in the germline V gene. The CDR3 sequence is CASSLPRGVETQYF. The CDR3 DNA is TGTGCCAGCAGCTTACCTCGGGGCGTGGAGACCCAGTACTTC.

This clonotype was counted many times. This sequence joins TRBV28 and TRBJ2-7; D is perhaps TRBD1 or TRBD2 (6 bases each). V gave up 6 bases and J gave up 3 bases, with 18 bases separating them. Per germline, CDR1 MDHEN and CDR2 SYDVKM. The length of the CDR3 is 15 residues. This CDR3 reads CASRPPGGRFYEQYF. In DNA, the CDR3 is TGTGCCAGCAGACCCCCCGGGGGCCGTTTCTACGAGCAGTACTTC.

Regarding this clonotype: This may arise from a read error, as a much more abundant clone is one base away. The V gene is TRBV28, the J gene TRBJ1-3; 9 bases fit TRBD1. Germline values: CDR1 MDHEN, CDR2 SYDVKM. The CDR3 is made up of 12 amino acids. The CDR3 loop reads CANSKTRDREYF. CDR3 bases: TGTGCCAACAGTAAAACCCGGGACAGGGAATATTTT.

The CDR3 region is CASSQVGGRGGELFF. The CDR3 DNA is TGTGCCAGCAGTCAAGTGGGGGGCCGGGGCGGGGAGCTGTTTTTT. The chain has TRBV12-3 or TRBV12-4 and TRBJ2-2, with D perhaps given as TRBD1 or TRBD2 (6 bases each). With 5 bases removed from V and 7 bases from J, the gap between germline ends came to 17 bases. This CDR3 is 15 amino acids long.

The chain couples TRBV24-1 to TRBJ2-3; the D is unclear. Germline V gene lookup returns CDR1 KGHDR and CDR2 SFDVKD. The ends were cut back, 1 base at V and 0 bases at J, with 7 bases in the middle. The length of the CDR3 is 15 residues. The CDR3 nucleotides read TGTGCCACCAGTGATTTTGGCACTAGCACAGATACGCAGTATTTT. It is translated as CATSDFGTSTDTQYF.

The genes are TRBV5-1 and TRBJ2-5; D is ambiguous. Trimming shortened V by 2 bases and J by 1 base, and 9 bases separated the two germline ends. Germline V gene sequence: CDR1 SGHRS, CDR2 YFSETQ. This CDR3 is built from 14 residues. This chain's CDR3 is CASSLSTLQETQYF. The DNA for the CDR3 is TGCGCCAGCAGCTTATCCACCCTCCAAGAGACCCAGTACTTC.

To note about this clonotype: This may come from a read error, since a much larger clone is one base off. The J gene is TRBJ2-7, the V gene TRBV28; D is possibly TRBD1 (5 bases). V was shortened by 5 bases and J by 3 bases, with 14 bases between the two germline ends. The CDR3 has 14 residues. In germline, CDR1 is MDHEN, CDR2 SYDVKM. In DNA, the CDR3 is TGTGCCAGCAGTGGAAGGGGCGATGACTACGAGCAGTACTTC. As protein: CASSGRGDDYEQYF.

This clonotype was observed at least ten times. This chain links TRBV7-2 with TRBJ2-1; D gene uncertain. The ends were cut back, 5 bases at V and 0 bases at J, with 11 bases in the middle. This CDR3 spans 15 amino acids. The germline gives CDR1 SGHTA, CDR2 FQGNSA. CDR3 DNA sequence: TGTGCCAGCAGCAGACTCTTCCCCTCCTACAATGAGCAGTTCTTC. Encoded protein: CASSRLFPSYNEQFF.

This clonotype came up many times. This chain joins TRBV2 and TRBJ2-2; TRBD1 matches 7 bases. The CDR3 has 14 residues. Germline values: CDR1 SNHLY, CDR2 FYNNEI. Germline trimming cut 3 bases from V and 4 bases from J; bases unmatched to any gene: 2. DNA of the CDR3: TGTGCCAGCAGTGAGAACAGGGGCACCGGGGAGCTGTTTTTT. Translation: CASSENRGTGELFF.

The chain joins TRBV7-3 to TRBJ2-2; 9 bases line up with TRBD1. Germline V gene data show CDR1 as SGHTA and CDR2 as FQGTGA. Trimming removed 2 bases from V and 0 bases from J; junction bases left unmatched: 4. CDR3 length: 17 residues. The CDR3 bases are TGTGCCAGCAGCTTAGGACAGGGGTTCGCGAACACCGGGGAGCTGTTTTTT. Protein sequence: CASSLGQGFANTGELFF.

Ten or more counts support this clonotype. The chain carries TRBV6-1 and TRBJ1-6; D call uncertain. CDR1 MNHNS and CDR2 SASEGT come from the germline V gene. The CDR3 loop spans 16 amino acids. The V gene lost 2 bases and the J gene lost 10 bases, with 18 bases spanning the gap. CDR3 bases: TGTGCCAGCAGTGAAAAGGGTTTCTCCTCTTACTCACCCCTCCACTTT. Amino acid sequence: CASSEKGFSSYSPLHF.